These 17 T cell receptor beta chains originate from one sample sequenced in a study of PD-1 blockade in classical Hodgkin lymphoma. Data came from immunoSEQ multiplex PCR; TCRdb stores just in-frame clones and leaves some out. In the table there are some 41,000 clones, around 76% of which are singletons. All the patients suffered relapse after autologous stem cell transplantation, and brentuximab vedotin exposure differed. The source material was peripheral blood mononuclear cells (PBMCs), sampled before the second cycle of nivolumab. The receptor source for this set is a human donor with classical Hodgkin lymphoma.

This clone has a handful of counts. This rearrangement joins TRBV19 to TRBJ1-6; no firm D call. The ends were cut back, 4 bases at V and 9 bases at J, with 7 bases in the middle. Per the germline V gene, CDR1 is LNHDA and CDR2 is SQIVND (reference sequence). CDR3 length equals 12 residues. This CDR3 is CASSSVFSPLHF. The CDR3, as DNA: TGTGCCAGTAGTAGCGTGTTTTCACCCCTCCACTTT.

The J gene is TRBJ2-5, the V gene TRBV18, with a weak D call TRBD2 (6 bases). The CDR3 length is 12 residues. Trimming removed 4 bases from V and 3 bases from J, with 6 bases in between. Germline V lookup: CDR1 KGHSH, CDR2 LQKENI. The CDR3 spells CASSLAEETQYF. CDR3 nucleotide sequence: TGTGCCAGCTCACTAGCGGAAGAGACCCAGTACTTC.

The chain couples TRBV7-2 to TRBJ2-5; possible D gene TRBD2, 5 bases. The CDR3 covers 14 residues. Trimming took off 4 bases at V and 7 bases at J, with 16 bases between the two ends. From germline, CDR1 is SGHTA and CDR2 FQGNSA. The chain's CDR3 is CASSSTMVPGTQYF. Here the CDR3 DNA reads TGTGCCAGCAGCTCGACTATGGTGCCAGGGACCCAGTACTTC.

V usage is TRBV4-3 and J usage is TRBJ2-3, with 7 positions matching TRBD2. There are 16 residues in the CDR3. CDR1 is LGHNA and CDR2 is YSLEER in the germline V gene. The ends lost 4 bases at V and 5 bases at J; junction bases unmatched: 12. This CDR3 reads CASSPLPGGGGDTQYF. In DNA form, the CDR3 reads TGCGCCAGCAGCCCCCTGCCGGGAGGTGGGGGAGATACGCAGTATTTT.

This chain joins TRBV9 and TRBJ1-1; no definite D call. With 0 bases removed from V and 0 bases from J, the gap between germline ends came to 9 bases. The CDR3 runs 15 residues. Germline V gene lookup returns CDR1 SGDLS and CDR2 YYNGEE. The CDR3 DNA sequence: TGTGCCAGCAGCGTAGGGGGTCACCTGAACACTGAAGCTTTCTTT. It codes for CASSVGGHLNTEAFF.

In this sample, this clone is medium-sized. The CDR3 nucleotides read TGTGCCAGCAGTGAAAGAATAGGGCGACCGGTAGACCTCCACTTT. Residues: CASSERIGRPVDLHF. The chain joins TRBV6-1 to TRBJ1-6; D ambiguous. The V gene lost 2 bases and the J gene lost 15 bases, with 20 bases spanning the gap. Germline CDR1 reads MNHNS; CDR2 reads SASEGT. CDR3 length equals 15 residues.

This clone was seen a few times. The chain uses TRBV29-1 and TRBJ2-3; unclear D gene. Trimming left V 5 bases short and J 3 bases short, with 9 bases between. Germline values: CDR1 SQVTM, CDR2 ANQGSEA. The CDR3 extends over 12 amino acids. For the CDR3, the DNA is TGCAGCGTTCCCGCAGCAACAGATACGCAGTATTTT. Translating gives CSVPAATDTQYF.

This clone was observed once. DNA for the CDR3: TGTGCCAGCAGCTTAACCCAGGGGGGAAATTACAAGTTCTTC. Residues: CASSLTQGGNYKFF. The chain uses TRBV7-2 and TRBJ2-1; D is possibly TRBD1 (7 bases). This CDR3 has 14 residues. Germline V CDR1 and CDR2: SGHTA, FQGNSA. The V end was cut by 2 bases, the J end by 14 bases, with 19 bases between.

The V and J genes are TRBV30 and TRBJ2-1; D is possibly TRBD1 (6 bases). V lost 4 bases and J lost 1, with 11 bases in between. Germline lookup yields CDR1 GTSNPN and CDR2 SVGIG (reference sequence). This CDR3 has 14 residues. CDR3 amino acids: CAWMTDSSYNEQFF. Written as DNA, the CDR3 is TGTGCCTGGATGACGGACAGTTCCTACAATGAGCAGTTCTTC.

The DNA for the CDR3 is TGCGCCAGCAGGGGGGGACAGGGATCCTACGAGCAGTACTTC. Translated: CASRGGQGSYEQYF. The genes are TRBV5-1 and TRBJ2-7, with 9 nucleotides matching TRBD1. V lost 5 bases to trimming and J lost 1 base; unmatched junction nucleotides: 4. The CDR3 runs 14 residues. In germline, CDR1 is SGHRS, CDR2 YFSETQ.

The rearrangement uses TRBV29-1 and TRBJ2-7; D gene ambiguous. Trimming removed 4 bases from V and 0 bases from J, with 7 bases in between. The CDR3 consists of 12 residues. Germline CDR1 reads SQVTM; CDR2 reads ANQGSEA. Written as DNA, the CDR3 is TGCAGCGTTGTTTGGGACTCCTACGAGCAGTACTTC. Translating it yields CSVVWDSYEQYF.

The chain recombines TRBV7-2 with TRBJ1-1; no reliable D call. V gave up 3 bases and J gave up 1 base, with 6 bases separating them. The CDR3 consists of 13 residues. Germline V gene lookup returns CDR1 SGHTA and CDR2 FQGNSA. The CDR3 region has the DNA TGTGCCAGCAGCTTTTCTTGGAACACTGAAGCTTTCTTT. Protein sequence: CASSFSWNTEAFF. The full variable domain, its missing parts supplied by reference TRBV7-2 and TRBJ1-1, is GAGVSQSPSNKVTEKGKDVELRCDPISGHTALYWYRQSLGQGLEFLIYFQGNSAPDKSGLPSDRFSAERTGGSVSTLTIQRTQQEDSAVYLCASSFSWNTEAFFGQGTRLTVV.

This chain joins TRBV7-9 and TRBJ1-5; TRBD1 might be the D (5 bases). Trimming pared 4 bases from V and 3 bases from J, leaving 13 bases between. The V gene's germline CDR1 is SEHNR and CDR2 FQNEAQ (reference sequence). This CDR3 is built from 15 residues. CDR3 bases: TGTGCCAGCAGCTCCGGCGGGGGGGTCAATCAGCCCCAGCATTTT. Translated, it gives CASSSGGGVNQPQHF.

This clone was counted between two and nine times. V is TRBV13 and J is TRBJ1-1, with D perhaps TRBD1 (6 bases). CDR1 PRHDT and CDR2 FYEKMQ come from the germline V gene (reference sequence). The CDR3 covers 14 residues. Trimming stripped 2 bases from V and 6 bases from J, with 13 bases between. The CDR3 nucleotides read TGTGCCAGCAGCTTAAGGGGAAGGGGGGCTGAAGCTTTCTTT. It yields the protein CASSLRGRGAEAFF. Looking up the rest from reference TRBV13 and TRBJ1-1 gives the full variable domain: AAGVIQSPRHLIKEKRETATLKCYPIPRHDTVYWYQQGPGQDPQFLISFYEKMQSDKGSIPDRFSAQQFSDYHSELNMSSLELGDSALYFCASSLRGRGAEAFFGQGTRLTVV.

This sequence joins TRBV7-9 and TRBJ1-2; D remains ambiguous. The CDR3 loop spans 11 amino acids. Germline CDR1 is SEHNR and CDR2 is FQNEAQ (reference sequence). V lost 4 bases and J 8 bases, leaving 8 bases between the germline ends. The CDR3 sequence is CASSSAPGYTF. The DNA of the CDR3 is TGTGCCAGCAGCTCGGCACCGGGCTACACCTTC.

CDR3 protein: CASTSGGLTDTQYF. The CDR3 DNA reads as TGCGCCAGCACGAGCGGGGGGCTCACAGATACGCAGTATTTT. This chain links TRBV10-2 with TRBJ2-3, with 9 positions matching TRBD2. This CDR3 spans 14 amino acids. With V trimmed by 7 bases and J by 2 bases, 4 bases remained unmatched. The V gene's germline CDR1 is WSHSY and CDR2 SAAADI.

V gene TRBV4-2 combines with J gene TRBJ2-1; 8 bases are shared with TRBD1. The CDR3 spans 14 residues. V was clipped by 2 bases and J by 4 bases; unmatched bases: 1. Germline V gives CDR1 LGHNA, CDR2 YNFKEQ. The CDR3 here is CASSQRTGYNEQFF. Here the CDR3 DNA reads TGTGCCAGCAGCCAAAGGACAGGGTACAATGAGCAGTTCTTC.